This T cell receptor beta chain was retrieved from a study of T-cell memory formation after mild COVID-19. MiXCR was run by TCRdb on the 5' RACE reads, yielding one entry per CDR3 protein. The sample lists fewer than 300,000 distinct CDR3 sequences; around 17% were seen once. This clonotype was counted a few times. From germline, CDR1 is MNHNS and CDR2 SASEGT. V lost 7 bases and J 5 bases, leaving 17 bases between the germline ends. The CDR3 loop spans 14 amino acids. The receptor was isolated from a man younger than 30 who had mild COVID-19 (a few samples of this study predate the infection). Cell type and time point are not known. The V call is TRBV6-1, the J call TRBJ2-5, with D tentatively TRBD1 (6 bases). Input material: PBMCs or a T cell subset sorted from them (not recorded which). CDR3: CASIRLGAGETQYF. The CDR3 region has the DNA TGTGCCAGCATCCGCCTGGGGGCAGGGGAGACCCAGTACTTC.